This entry lists 23 T cell receptor beta chains sequenced from one sample in a study of blood T cell repertoires in COVID-19. The method was immunoSEQ multiplex PCR; TCRdb's version includes in-frame clones alone and lacks a portion of them. Of hundreds of thousands of clones listed, 70% to 90% are singletons. Sample: peripheral blood. The receptors were gathered from a woman under 30 who had recovered from COVID-19.

The J gene is TRBJ2-1, the V gene TRBV13, with a weak D call TRBD1 (6 bases). Germline CDR1 PRHDT, CDR2 FYEKMQ (reference sequence). The CDR3 has 15 amino acids. V was cut by 3 bases and J by 1 base, with 10 bases left in between. Here the CDR3 DNA reads TGTGCCAGCAGCTTGTACAGGGTATCCTACAATGAGCAGTTCTTC. Translated, it gives CASSLYRVSYNEQFF.

The V and J genes are TRBV5-5 and TRBJ1-6, with D uncertain. This CDR3 has 16 residues. V was trimmed by 4 bases and J by 3 bases, leaving 14 bases between them. Germline V gives CDR1 SGHKS, CDR2 YYEKEE (reference sequence). The CDR3 bases are TGTGCCAGCAGCCAACCCCTTGGAGGCTATAATTCACCCCTCCACTTT. Protein sequence: CASSQPLGGYNSPLHF.

This clone turned up a few times. The chain uses TRBV28 and TRBJ2-5, with TRBD1 identical over 9 bases. V gave up 3 bases and J gave up 4 bases; unmatched junction bases: 15. Germline-derived CDR1 and CDR2 are MDHEN and SYDVKM. This CDR3 is built from 18 residues. The CDR3 DNA is TGTGCCAGCAGTTTGTGGACCCGGACAGGGGCGAGAGGAGAGACCCAGTACTTC. Its protein product is CASSLWTRTGARGETQYF.

The rearrangement joins TRBV5-6 to TRBJ2-1; 9 bases line up with TRBD2. The germline gives CDR1 SGHDT, CDR2 YYEEEE. V lost 0 bases to trimming and J lost 13 bases; unmatched junction nucleotides: 14. This CDR3 is 16 amino acids long. The CDR3 sequence is CASSLGLAGALRDQFF. Written as DNA, the CDR3 is TGTGCCAGCAGCTTGGGATTAGCGGGAGCCCTCCGCGACCAGTTCTTC.

The chain has TRBV29-1 and TRBJ2-7, with 9 bases matching TRBD1. Trimming took 4 bases from V and 7 from J; bases not matched to a gene: 8. Germline-derived CDR1 and CDR2 are SQVTM and ANQGSEA. The CDR3 is made up of 13 amino acids. CDR3 sequence: CSVGTGVGFEQYF. The CDR3 bases are TGCAGCGTTGGGACAGGGGTGGGTTTTGAGCAGTACTTC.

This clone has a single count. The chain has TRBV12-3 or TRBV12-4 and TRBJ1-1, with D possibly TRBD1 on 6 matching bases. This CDR3 is 12 amino acids long. V was trimmed by 5 bases and J by 10 bases, leaving 14 bases between them. The CDR3 is CASSPRQVSAFF. The CDR3 bases are TGTGCCAGCAGTCCCCGACAGGTTTCAGCTTTCTTT.

This chain uses TRBV7-3 with TRBJ2-1, with 7 bases fitting TRBD2. CDR1 is SGHTA, CDR2 FQGTGA, per germline. Trimming removed 3 bases from V and 4 bases from J; junction bases left unmatched: 6. The CDR3 is 15 amino acids. The CDR3 reads CASSFSGRDYNEQFF. Written as DNA, the CDR3 is TGTGCCAGCAGCTTTAGTGGGAGGGATTACAATGAGCAGTTCTTC.

The chain joins TRBV5-5 to TRBJ2-7; D is unclear. Germline-derived CDR1 and CDR2 are SGHKS and YYEKEE (reference sequence). Trimming pared 0 bases from V and 6 bases from J, leaving 7 bases between. The CDR3 loop spans 12 amino acids. The CDR3 loop is CASSLAEVEQYF. The DNA for the CDR3 is TGTGCCAGCAGCTTGGCCGAGGTCGAGCAGTACTTC. Supplemented by reference TRBV5-5 and TRBJ2-7, the full variable domain reads DAGVTQSPTHLIKTRGQQVTLRCSPISGHKSVSWYQQVLGQGPQFIFQYYEKEERGRGNFPDRFSARQFPNYSSELNVNALLLGDSALYLCASSLAEVEQYFGPGTRLTVT.

V usage is TRBV19 and J usage is TRBJ1-5; the D gene is possibly TRBD1 (5 bases). CDR3 length: 14 amino acids. CDR1 LNHDA and CDR2 SQIVND come from the germline V gene (reference sequence). Trimming removed 6 bases at V and 5 bases at J, with 14 bases between. CDR3 in DNA: TGTGCCAGTAGGGGGCCCAACAGGCATCAGCCCCAGCATTTT. Amino acids: CASRGPNRHQPQHF. The whole variable domain, remainder taken from reference TRBV19 and TRBJ1-5, is DGGITQSPKYLFRKEGQNVTLSCEQNLNHDAMYWYRQDPGQGLRLIYYSQIVNDFQKGDIAEGYSVSREKKESFPLTVTSAQKNPTAFYLCASRGPNRHQPQHFGDGTRLSIL.

V gene TRBV5-6 combines with J gene TRBJ2-1; 7 bases fit TRBD1. J lost 4 bases, V lost 3 bases, and 10 bases had no gene match. This CDR3 has 16 amino acids. Germline V gene sequence: CDR1 SGHDT, CDR2 YYEEEE. Here the CDR3 reads CASSSRQGEWYNEQFF. In nucleotides, the CDR3 is TGTGCCAGCAGCTCCCGACAGGGCGAGTGGTACAATGAGCAGTTCTTC. The full variable domain, completed using reference TRBV5-6 and TRBJ2-1, is DAGVTQSPTHLIKTRGQQVTLRCSPKSGHDTVSWYQQALGQGPQFIFQYYEEEERQRGNFPDRFSGHQFPNYSSELNVNALLLGDSALYLCASSSRQGEWYNEQFFGPGTRLTVL.

The chain uses TRBV2 and TRBJ2-3; 7 bases are shared with TRBD2. The junction had 3 bases not matched to a gene; V was cut back by 3 bases and J by 6 bases. The germline gives CDR1 SNHLY, CDR2 FYNNEI. The CDR3 is 13 residues long. The CDR3 protein is CASSDWGGDTQYF. CDR3 coding DNA: TGTGCCAGCAGTGATTGGGGGGGGGATACGCAGTATTTT.

The CDR3 protein is CAIRASGRTSYEQYF. The CDR3 DNA follows: TGTGCCATCAGGGCTAGCGGGAGGACCTCCTACGAGCAGTACTTC. The gene calls are TRBV10-3 and TRBJ2-7, with 11 bases that match TRBD2. Germline CDR1 reads ENHRY; CDR2 reads SYGVKD. The CDR3 has 15 residues. V shed 6 bases, J shed 0 bases, and the junction held 4 bases outside the gene matches.

The chain carries TRBV7-6 and TRBJ2-1; weak D call: TRBD1 (6 bases). Trimming shortened V by 3 bases and J by 2 bases, and 20 bases separated the two germline ends. Germline CDR1 reads SGHVS; CDR2 reads FNYEAQ. This CDR3 is 18 amino acids long. The CDR3, as DNA: TGTGCCAGCAGCTTGGGACCCCCACAGGGTCTCACCTACAATGAGCAGTTCTTC. This codes for CASSLGPPQGLTYNEQFF.

The chain uses TRBV2 and TRBJ2-5; D might be TRBD2 (6 bases). Trimming took off 6 bases at V and 1 base at J, with 18 bases between the two ends. The V gene's germline CDR1 is SNHLY and CDR2 FYNNEI. The length of the CDR3 is 16 residues. The CDR3 loop is CASSLRASASQETQYF. CDR3 nucleotide sequence: TGTGCCAGCAGCCTTAGGGCTAGCGCCAGCCAAGAGACCCAGTACTTC.

V is TRBV19 and J is TRBJ1-1; the match to TRBD1 covers 8 bases. Germline CDR1 LNHDA, CDR2 SQIVND (reference sequence). V dropped 5 bases and J dropped 5; count of bases not matched to a gene: 4. The length of the CDR3 is 13 residues. The CDR3 sequence: CASSAGGRTEAFF. In nucleotides, the CDR3 is TGTGCCAGTAGTGCAGGGGGCAGGACTGAAGCTTTCTTT.

The chain couples TRBV27 to TRBJ1-1, with TRBD1 matching 11 bases. The CDR3 consists of 14 residues. Germline-derived CDR1 and CDR2 are MNHEY and SMNVEV (reference sequence). V gave up 5 bases and J gave up 5 bases; unmatched junction bases: 4. CDR3: CASSPGQGATEAFF. For the CDR3, the DNA is TGTGCCAGCAGTCCCGGACAGGGGGCGACTGAAGCTTTCTTT.

This chain joins TRBV19 and TRBJ1-1; no clear D. Germline CDR1 and CDR2: LNHDA and SQIVND (reference sequence). The CDR3 extends over 14 amino acids. The V end lost 9 bases, the J end lost 1 base, and 15 bases lay between the germline ends. This chain's CDR3 is CASLTAAGNTEAFF. The CDR3 coding sequence is TGTGCCAGCCTGACCGCAGCGGGGAACACTGAAGCTTTCTTT.

The chain uses TRBV25-1 and TRBJ1-1; D possibly corresponds to TRBD1 (6 bases). The CDR3 contains 15 residues. Germline CDR1 and CDR2: MGHDK and SYGVNS. Trimming shortened V by 2 bases and J by 3 bases, and 13 bases separated the two germline ends. The CDR3 nucleotides are TGTGCCAGCAGTGAACACAGGGCCTGGCACACTGAAGCTTTCTTT. Its protein is CASSEHRAWHTEAFF.

The CDR3, as DNA: TGTGCCAGCAGCTTAGGGACTAGCGCTACCTTTGAGCAGTATTTT. Amino acid sequence: CASSLGTSATFEQYF. The chain recombines TRBV7-2 with TRBJ2-3; 9 positions match TRBD2. The CDR3 contains 15 residues. Germline CDR1 SGHTA, CDR2 FQGNSA. V shed 1 base and J 11 bases; nucleotides not matched to a gene: 10.

The CDR3 DNA reads TGCGCCAGCAGCCAAGAGCGGGACAGGGGCTACGAGCAGTACTTC. Protein sequence: CASSQERDRGYEQYF. V gene TRBV4-1 combines with J gene TRBJ2-7, with TRBD1 matching 10 bases. J was trimmed by 3 bases and V by 0 bases; bases with no gene match: 2. Looked up from germline, CDR1 is MGHRA and CDR2 is YSYEKL. This CDR3 contains 15 residues.

The rearrangement links TRBV18 to TRBJ2-3; D might be TRBD2 (5 bases). This CDR3 has 17 amino acids. V dropped 1 base and J dropped 2 bases, with 16 bases sitting between them. CDR1 is KGHSH, CDR2 LQKENI, per germline. The CDR3 nucleotides are TGTGCCAGCTCACCACTGCCTCGGGATAAATACACAGATACGCAGTATTTT. The encoded protein is CASSPLPRDKYTDTQYF.

The rearrangement uses TRBV27 and TRBJ2-7; 8 nucleotides match TRBD1. Germline CDR1 MNHEY, CDR2 SMNVEV (reference sequence). There are 14 residues in the CDR3. With 5 bases clipped from V and 2 bases from J, the junction kept 5 bases outside the gene matches. The CDR3 is CASSAGTGPYEQYF. In nucleotides, the CDR3 is TGTGCCAGCAGTGCCGGGACAGGTCCCTACGAGCAGTACTTC.

This chain connects TRBV2 to TRBJ2-7; possibly TRBD2 for D (5 bases). CDR1 is SNHLY and CDR2 is FYNNEI in the germline V gene. This CDR3 spans 14 amino acids. Trimming stripped 7 bases from V and 2 bases from J, with 15 bases between. The CDR3 DNA follows: TGTGCCAGCATAATTCAAGGACTTCCCTACGAGCAGTACTTC. Amino acid sequence: CASIIQGLPYEQYF.